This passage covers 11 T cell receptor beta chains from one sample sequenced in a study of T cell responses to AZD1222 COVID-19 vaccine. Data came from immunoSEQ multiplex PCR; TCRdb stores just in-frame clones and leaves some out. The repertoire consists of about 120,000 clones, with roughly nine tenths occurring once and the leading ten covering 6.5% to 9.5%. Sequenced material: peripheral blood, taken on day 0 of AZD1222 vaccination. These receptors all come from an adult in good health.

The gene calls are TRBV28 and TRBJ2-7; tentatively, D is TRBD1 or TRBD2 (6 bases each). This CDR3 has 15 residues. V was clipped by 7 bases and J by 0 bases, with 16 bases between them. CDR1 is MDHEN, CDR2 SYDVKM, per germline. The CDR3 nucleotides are TGTGCCAGCATCCCCCCGGGGGCCAGCTCCTACGAGCAGTACTTC. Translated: CASIPPGASSYEQYF.

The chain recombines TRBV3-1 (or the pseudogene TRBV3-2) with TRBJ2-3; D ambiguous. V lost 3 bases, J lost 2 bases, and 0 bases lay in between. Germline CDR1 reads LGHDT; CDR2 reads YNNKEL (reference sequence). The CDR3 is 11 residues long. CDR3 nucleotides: TGTGCCAGCAGCCACACAGATACGCAGTATTTT. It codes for CASSHTDTQYF.

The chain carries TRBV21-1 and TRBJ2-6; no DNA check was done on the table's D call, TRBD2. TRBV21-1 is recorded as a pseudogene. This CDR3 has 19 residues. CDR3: CASSKVRRGRGSGANVLTF. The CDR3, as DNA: TGTGCCAGCAGCAAAGTGAGGCGGGGGCGCGGATCTGGGGCCAACGTCCTGACTTTC.

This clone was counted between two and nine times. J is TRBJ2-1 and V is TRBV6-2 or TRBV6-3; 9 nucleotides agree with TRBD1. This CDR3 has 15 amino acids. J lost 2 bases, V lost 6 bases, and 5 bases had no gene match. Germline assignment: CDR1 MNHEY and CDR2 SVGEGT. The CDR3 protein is CASSLTGGPYNEQFF. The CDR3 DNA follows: TGTGCCAGCAGCCTTACAGGGGGCCCCTACAATGAGCAGTTCTTC.

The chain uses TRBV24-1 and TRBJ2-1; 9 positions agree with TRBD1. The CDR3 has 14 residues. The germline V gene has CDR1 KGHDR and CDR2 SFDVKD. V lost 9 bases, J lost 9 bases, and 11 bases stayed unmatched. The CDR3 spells CATADRGTFSEQFF. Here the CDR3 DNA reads TGTGCCACCGCGGACAGGGGAACATTTAGTGAGCAGTTCTTC.

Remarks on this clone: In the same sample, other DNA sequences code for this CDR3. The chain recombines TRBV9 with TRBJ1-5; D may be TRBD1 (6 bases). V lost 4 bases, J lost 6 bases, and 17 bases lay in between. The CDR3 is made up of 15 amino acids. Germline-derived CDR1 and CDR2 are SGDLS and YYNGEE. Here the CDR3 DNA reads TGTGCCAGCAGCATTAGGGGGGAAGGGGGTCAGCCCCAGCATTTT. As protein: CASSIRGEGGQPQHF. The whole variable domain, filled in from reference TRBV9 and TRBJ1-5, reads DSGVTQTPKHLITATGQRVTLRCSPRSGDLSVYWYQQSLDQGLQFLIQYYNGEERAKGNILERFSAQQFPDLHSELNLSSLELGDSALYFCASSIRGEGGQPQHFGDGTRLSIL.

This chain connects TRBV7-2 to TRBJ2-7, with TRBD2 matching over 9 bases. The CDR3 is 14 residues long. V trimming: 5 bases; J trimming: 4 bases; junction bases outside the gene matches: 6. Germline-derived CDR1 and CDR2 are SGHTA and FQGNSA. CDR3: CASSISGGGYEQYF. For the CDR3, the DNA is TGTGCCAGCAGCATTAGCGGGGGAGGTTACGAGCAGTACTTC.

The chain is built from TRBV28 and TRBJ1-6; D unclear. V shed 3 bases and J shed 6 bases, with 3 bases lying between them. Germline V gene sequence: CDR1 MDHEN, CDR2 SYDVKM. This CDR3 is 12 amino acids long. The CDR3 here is CASSFGNSPLHF. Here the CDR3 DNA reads TGTGCCAGCAGTTTCGGTAATTCACCCCTCCACTTT.

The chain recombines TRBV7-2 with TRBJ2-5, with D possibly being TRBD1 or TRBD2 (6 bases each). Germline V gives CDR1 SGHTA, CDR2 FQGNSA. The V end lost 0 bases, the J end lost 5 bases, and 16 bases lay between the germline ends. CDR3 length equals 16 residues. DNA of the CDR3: TGTGCCAGCAGCTTAGCTGGGGGGCTTCCGGGGGAGACCCAGTACTTC. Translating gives CASSLAGGLPGETQYF. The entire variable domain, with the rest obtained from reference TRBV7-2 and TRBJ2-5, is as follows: GAGVSQSPSNKVTEKGKDVELRCDPISGHTALYWYRQSLGQGLEFLIYFQGNSAPDKSGLPSDRFSAERTGGSVSTLTIQRTQQEDSAVYLCASSLAGGLPGETQYFGPGTRLLVL.

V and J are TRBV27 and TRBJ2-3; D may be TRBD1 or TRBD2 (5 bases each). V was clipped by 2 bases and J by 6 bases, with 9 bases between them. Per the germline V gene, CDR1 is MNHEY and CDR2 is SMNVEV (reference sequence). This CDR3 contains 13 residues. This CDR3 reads CASSLAGTDTQYF. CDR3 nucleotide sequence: TGTGCCAGCAGTTTAGCCGGGACGGATACGCAGTATTTT.

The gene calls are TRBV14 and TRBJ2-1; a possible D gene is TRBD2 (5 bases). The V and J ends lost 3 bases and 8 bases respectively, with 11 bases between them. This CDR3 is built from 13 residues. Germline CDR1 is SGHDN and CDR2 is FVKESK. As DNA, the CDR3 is TGTGCCAGCAGCCATTTTAGCGAGGATGAGCAGTTCTTC. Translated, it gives CASSHFSEDEQFF.